The clone carrying this T cell receptor (beta chain) was detected only a few times. Its antigen remains unidentified. This record comes from a study of CD8 T cells in ankylosing spondylitis. Overall study results and limits: Disease-linked clones were found to be CD8+ and relatively rare in peripheral blood. Ankylosing spondylitis blood appeared to carry a characteristic TCR beta motif of fewer than 10 highly homologous variants. There was reportedly significant enrichment of clones that were disease-linked in matched ankylosing spondylitis synovial fluid.

V shed 0 bases, J shed 4 bases, and the junction held 10 bases outside the gene matches. The CDR3 spans 18 residues. Germline CDR1 MNHEY, CDR2 SVGAGI. TCRdb redid the calling of the 5' RACE reads with MiXCR, one entry per CDR3 protein. The sample includes 350,000 or so distinct CDR3 sequences, roughly 15% of them seen just once. This chain joins TRBV6-5 and TRBJ2-5; TRBD1 aligns across 11 bases. The origin of this receptor is a male donor with ankylosing spondylitis or in good health (not recorded which). The sequenced sample was blood, either unsorted or a sorted T cell fraction (not recorded which). The CDR3 sequence: CASSYSRDRGLGRETQYF. CDR3 bases: TGTGCCAGCAGTTACTCGAGGGACAGGGGGTTGGGGCGAGAGACCCAGTACTTC.